The rows below give T cell receptor beta chains drawn from one sample of a study of PD-1 blockade in classical Hodgkin lymphoma. The table came from immunoSEQ multiplex PCR; TCRdb's copy has only in-frame clones and leaves some out. Altogether about 4,000 clones are present, under 80% being singletons, with the ten largest covering roughly half. The sample consisted of peripheral blood mononuclear cells (PBMCs), taken before the fourth cycle of nivolumab. These TCRs come from a human donor with classical Hodgkin lymphoma. CDR3s include the opening cysteine and the closing phenylalanine or tryptophan. A D gene is named only where the DNA matches it firmly. Size is omitted from some rows. Given values are once, few, many or a class for expanded clones.

-,TRBV5-4,TRBJ2-2,-,CASSLGPNGELFF
-,TRBV2,TRBJ2-1,TRBD1,CATWTGTTSYNEQFF
-,TRBV7-2,TRBJ2-3,-,CASSLGDSGTDTQYF
few,TRBV4-1,TRBJ1-5,-,CASSQDLGAGTLSQHF
-,TRBV28,TRBJ2-5,-,CASSLSPRQETQYF
medium-sized,TRBV5-8,TRBJ1-2,-,CASRRAYGYTF
-,TRBV6-6,TRBJ2-1,TRBD2,CASSYSLAGGNEQFF
-,TRBV5-1,TRBJ2-3,-,CASSLGGGTDTQYF
-,TRBV15,TRBJ2-1,TRBD1,CATSTRGQGVPSEQFF
few,TRBV5-1,TRBJ1-4,-,CASTDSTFF
-,TRBV30,TRBJ1-2,TRBD1,CAWRVGAGQGGGYTF
-,TRBV27,TRBJ2-6,-,CASKGRGRASSGANVLTF
few,TRBV4-3,TRBJ2-1,TRBD2,CASSQDIVSGGENEQFF
-,TRBV7-2,TRBJ2-3,TRBD2,CASSFTSGVADTQYF
-,TRBV18,TRBJ1-5,-,CASSEEAVQPQHF
-,TRBV7-9,TRBJ1-2,-,CASSPDISLLYGYTF
-,TRBV7-8,TRBJ2-5,-,CASDKGGQGRETQYF
few,TRBV9,TRBJ1-4,-,CASSVEAVQDEKLFF